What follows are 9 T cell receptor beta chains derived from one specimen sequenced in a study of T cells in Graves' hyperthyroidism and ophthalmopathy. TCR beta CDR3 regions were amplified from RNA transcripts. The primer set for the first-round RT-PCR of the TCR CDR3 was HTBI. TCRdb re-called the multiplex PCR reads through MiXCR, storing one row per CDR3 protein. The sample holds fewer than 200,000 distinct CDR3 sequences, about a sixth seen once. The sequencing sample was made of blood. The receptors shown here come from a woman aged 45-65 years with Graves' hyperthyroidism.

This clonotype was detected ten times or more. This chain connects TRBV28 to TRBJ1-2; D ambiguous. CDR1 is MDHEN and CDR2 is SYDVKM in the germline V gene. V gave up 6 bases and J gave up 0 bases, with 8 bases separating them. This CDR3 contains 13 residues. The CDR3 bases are TGTGCCAGCAGCCTTTCTGCTAACTATGGCTACACCTTC. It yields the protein CASSLSANYGYTF.

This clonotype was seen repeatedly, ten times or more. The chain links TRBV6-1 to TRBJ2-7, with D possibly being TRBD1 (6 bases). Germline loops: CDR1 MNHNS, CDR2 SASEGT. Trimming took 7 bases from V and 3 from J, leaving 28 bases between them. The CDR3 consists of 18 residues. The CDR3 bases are TGTGCCAGCAAGACTTGGAGCTTGACAGGTCCTGGGAGCTACGAGCAGTACTTC. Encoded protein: CASKTWSLTGPGSYEQYF.

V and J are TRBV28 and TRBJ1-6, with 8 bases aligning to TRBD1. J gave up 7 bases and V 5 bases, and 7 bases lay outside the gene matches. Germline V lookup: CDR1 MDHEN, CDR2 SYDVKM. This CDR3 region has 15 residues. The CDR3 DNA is TGTGCCAGCAGTCCCTCGGACAGGGACAATTCACCCCTCCACTTT. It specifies CASSPSDRDNSPLHF.

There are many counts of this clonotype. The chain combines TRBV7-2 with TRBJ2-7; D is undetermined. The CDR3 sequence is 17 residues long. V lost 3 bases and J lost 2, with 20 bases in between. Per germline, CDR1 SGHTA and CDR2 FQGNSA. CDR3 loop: CASSFYASTATAYEQYF. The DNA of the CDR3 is TGTGCCAGCAGCTTCTATGCCAGTACGGCCACAGCCTACGAGCAGTACTTC.

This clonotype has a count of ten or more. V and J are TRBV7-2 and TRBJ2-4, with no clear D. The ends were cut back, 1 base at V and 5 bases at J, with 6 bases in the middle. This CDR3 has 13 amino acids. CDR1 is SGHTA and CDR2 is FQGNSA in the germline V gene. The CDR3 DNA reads TGTGCCAGCAGCTTAGGGCAGGAAAACATTCAGTACTTC. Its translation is CASSLGQENIQYF.

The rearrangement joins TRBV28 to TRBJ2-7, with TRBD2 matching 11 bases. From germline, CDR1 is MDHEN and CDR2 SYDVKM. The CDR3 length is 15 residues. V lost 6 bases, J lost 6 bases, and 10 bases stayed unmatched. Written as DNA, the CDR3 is TGTGCCAGCAGCATCCTGACTAGCGGGAATCCCGAGCAGTACTTC. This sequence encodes CASSILTSGNPEQYF.

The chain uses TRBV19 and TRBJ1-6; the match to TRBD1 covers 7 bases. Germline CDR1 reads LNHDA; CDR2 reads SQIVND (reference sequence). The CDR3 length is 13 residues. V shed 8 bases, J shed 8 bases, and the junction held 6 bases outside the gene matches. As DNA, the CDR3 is TGTGCCAGTGCTACAGGGGTGGATTCACCCCTCCACTTT. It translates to CASATGVDSPLHF.

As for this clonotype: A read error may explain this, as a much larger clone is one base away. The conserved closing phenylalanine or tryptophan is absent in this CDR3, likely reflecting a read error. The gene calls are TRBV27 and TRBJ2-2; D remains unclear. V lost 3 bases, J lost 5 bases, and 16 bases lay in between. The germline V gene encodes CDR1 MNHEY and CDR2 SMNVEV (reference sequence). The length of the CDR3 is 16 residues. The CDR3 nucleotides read TGTGCCAGCAGTTTCAATACGGTCCAGTGGACCGGGGAGCTGTTTCTT. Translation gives CASSFNTVQWTGELFL.

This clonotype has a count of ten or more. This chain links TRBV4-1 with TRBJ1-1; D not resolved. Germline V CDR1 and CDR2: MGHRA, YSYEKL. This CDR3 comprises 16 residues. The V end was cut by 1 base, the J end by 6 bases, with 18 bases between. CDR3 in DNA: TGCGCCAGCAGCCAAGTCGGGCGCTTGGGAACGGCTGAAGCTTTCTTT. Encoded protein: CASSQVGRLGTAEAFF.